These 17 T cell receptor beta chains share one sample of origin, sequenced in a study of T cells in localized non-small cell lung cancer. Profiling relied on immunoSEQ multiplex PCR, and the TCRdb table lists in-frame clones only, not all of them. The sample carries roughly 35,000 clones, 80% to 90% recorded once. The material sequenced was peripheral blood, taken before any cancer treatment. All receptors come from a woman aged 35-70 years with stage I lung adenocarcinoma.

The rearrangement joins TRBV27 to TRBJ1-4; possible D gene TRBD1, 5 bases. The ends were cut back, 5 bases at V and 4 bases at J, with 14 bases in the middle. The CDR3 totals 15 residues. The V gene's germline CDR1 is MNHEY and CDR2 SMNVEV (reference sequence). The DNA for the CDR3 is TGTGCCAGCAGTCCTAGGGGTACGGGTAATGAAAAACTGTTTTTT. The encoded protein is CASSPRGTGNEKLFF.

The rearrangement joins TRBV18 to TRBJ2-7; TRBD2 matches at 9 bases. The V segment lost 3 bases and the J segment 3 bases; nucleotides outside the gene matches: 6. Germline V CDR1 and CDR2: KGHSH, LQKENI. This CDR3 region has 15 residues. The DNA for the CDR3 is TGTGCCAGCTCACCCATTAGCGGGGGCGGCTACGAGCAGTACTTC. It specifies CASSPISGGGYEQYF.

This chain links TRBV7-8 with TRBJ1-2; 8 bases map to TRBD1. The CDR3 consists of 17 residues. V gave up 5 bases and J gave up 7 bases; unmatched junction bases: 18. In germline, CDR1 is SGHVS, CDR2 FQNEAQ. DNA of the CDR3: TGTGCCAGCAGCCCCCTAGGACAGGGCGCTCCGGGGGGTGGCTACACCTTC. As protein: CASSPLGQGAPGGGYTF.

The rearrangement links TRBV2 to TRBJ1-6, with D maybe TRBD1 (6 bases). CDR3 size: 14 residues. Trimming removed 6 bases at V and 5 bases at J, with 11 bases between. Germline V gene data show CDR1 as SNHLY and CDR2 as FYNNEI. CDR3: CASRGDTHNSPLHF. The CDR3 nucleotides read TGTGCCAGCAGGGGGGACACCCATAATTCACCCCTCCACTTT.

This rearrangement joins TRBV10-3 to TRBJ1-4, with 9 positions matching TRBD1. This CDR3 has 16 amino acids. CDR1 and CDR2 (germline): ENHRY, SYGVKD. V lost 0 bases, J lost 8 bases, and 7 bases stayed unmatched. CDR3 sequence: CAISESEDRGGEKLFF. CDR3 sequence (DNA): TGTGCCATCAGTGAGTCGGAGGACAGGGGCGGGGAAAAACTGTTTTTT.

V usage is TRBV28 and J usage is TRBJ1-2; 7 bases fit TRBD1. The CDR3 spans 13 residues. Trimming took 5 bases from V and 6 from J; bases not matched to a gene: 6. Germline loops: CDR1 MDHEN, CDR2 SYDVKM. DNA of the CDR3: TGTGCCAGCAGTCTACAGGGGAGGCATGGCTACACCTTC. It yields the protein CASSLQGRHGYTF.

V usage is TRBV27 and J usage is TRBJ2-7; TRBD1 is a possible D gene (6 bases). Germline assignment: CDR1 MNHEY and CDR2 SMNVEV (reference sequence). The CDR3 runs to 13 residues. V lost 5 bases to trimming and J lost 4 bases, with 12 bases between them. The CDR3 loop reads CASSGQNKYEQYF. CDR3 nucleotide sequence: TGTGCCAGCAGTGGACAGAACAAGTACGAGCAGTACTTC.

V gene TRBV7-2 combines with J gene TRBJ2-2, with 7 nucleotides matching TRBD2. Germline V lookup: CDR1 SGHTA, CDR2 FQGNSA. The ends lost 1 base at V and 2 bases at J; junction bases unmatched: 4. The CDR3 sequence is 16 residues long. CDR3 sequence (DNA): TGTGCCAGCAGCTTAGTACCTAGCGGAAACACCGGGGAGCTGTTTTTT. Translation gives CASSLVPSGNTGELFF.

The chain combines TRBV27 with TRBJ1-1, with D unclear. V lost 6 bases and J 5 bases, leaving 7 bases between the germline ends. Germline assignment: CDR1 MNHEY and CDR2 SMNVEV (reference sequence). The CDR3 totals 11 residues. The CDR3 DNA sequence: TGTGCCAGCAGCCTGGGAACTGAAGCTTTCTTT. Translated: CASSLGTEAFF.

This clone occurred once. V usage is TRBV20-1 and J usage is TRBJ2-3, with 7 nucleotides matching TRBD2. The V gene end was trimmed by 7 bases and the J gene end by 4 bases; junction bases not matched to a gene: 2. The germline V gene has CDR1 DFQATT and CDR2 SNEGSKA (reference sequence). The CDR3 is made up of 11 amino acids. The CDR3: CSGGGSDTQYF. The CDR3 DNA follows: TGCAGTGGGGGGGGTTCAGATACGCAGTATTTT.

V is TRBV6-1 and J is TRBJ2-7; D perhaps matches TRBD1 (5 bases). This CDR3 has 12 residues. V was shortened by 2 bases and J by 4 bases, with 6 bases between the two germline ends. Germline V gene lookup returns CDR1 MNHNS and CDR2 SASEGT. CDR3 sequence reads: CASSERGYEQYF. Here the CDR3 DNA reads TGTGCCAGCAGTGAAAGGGGATACGAGCAGTACTTC.

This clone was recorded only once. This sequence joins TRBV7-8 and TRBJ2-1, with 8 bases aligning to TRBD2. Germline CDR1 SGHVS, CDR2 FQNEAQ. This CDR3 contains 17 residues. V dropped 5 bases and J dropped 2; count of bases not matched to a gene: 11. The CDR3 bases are TGTGCCAGCAGCCTCCACTTTAGCGGGAAGGCCTACAATGAGCAGTTCTTC. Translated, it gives CASSLHFSGKAYNEQFF.

DNA for the CDR3: TGTGCCAGCAGTTACGGAGGCGGACACCCGAACTATGGCTACACCTTC. The encoded protein is CASSYGGGHPNYGYTF. The V gene is TRBV6-6, the J gene TRBJ1-2, with D maybe TRBD1 (5 bases). V dropped 2 bases and J dropped 2 bases, with 15 bases sitting between them. The CDR3 covers 16 residues. Germline loops: CDR1 MNHNY, CDR2 SVGAGI (reference sequence).

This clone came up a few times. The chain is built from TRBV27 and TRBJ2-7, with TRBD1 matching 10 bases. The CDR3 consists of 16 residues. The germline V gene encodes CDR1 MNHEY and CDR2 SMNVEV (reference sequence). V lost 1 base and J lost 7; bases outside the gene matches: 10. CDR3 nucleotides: TGTGCCAGCAGTTTATACACCGGGACAGGGGTGGGGGAGCAGTACTTC. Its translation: CASSLYTGTGVGEQYF.

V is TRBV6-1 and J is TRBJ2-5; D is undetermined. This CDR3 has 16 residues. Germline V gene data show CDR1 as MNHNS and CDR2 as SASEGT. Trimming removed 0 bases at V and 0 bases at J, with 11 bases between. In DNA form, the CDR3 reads TGTGCCAGCAGTGAAGCGTCCGCAGACTACCAAGAGACCCAGTACTTC. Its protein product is CASSEASADYQETQYF.

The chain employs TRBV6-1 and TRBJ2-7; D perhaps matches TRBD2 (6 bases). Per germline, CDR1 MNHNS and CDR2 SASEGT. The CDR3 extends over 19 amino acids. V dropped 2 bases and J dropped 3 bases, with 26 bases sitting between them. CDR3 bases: TGTGCCAGCAGTGAACGGGGGTTTCCGGGGAGCAACTCAGGCTACGAGCAGTACTTC. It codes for CASSERGFPGSNSGYEQYF.

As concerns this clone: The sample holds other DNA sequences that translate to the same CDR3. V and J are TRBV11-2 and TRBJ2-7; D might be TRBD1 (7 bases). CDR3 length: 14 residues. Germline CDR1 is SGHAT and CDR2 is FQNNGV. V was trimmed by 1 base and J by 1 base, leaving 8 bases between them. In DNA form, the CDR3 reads TGTGCCAGCAGCTTAGCAGGGGGGTCCTACGAGCAGTACTTC. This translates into CASSLAGGSYEQYF. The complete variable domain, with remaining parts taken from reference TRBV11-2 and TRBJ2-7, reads EAGVAQSPRYKIIEKRQSVAFWCNPISGHATLYWYQQILGQGPKLLIQFQNNGVVDDSQLPKDRFSAERLKGVDSTLKIQPAKLEDSAVYLCASSLAGGSYEQYFGPGTRLTVT.